This T cell receptor beta chain is from a study of T cells after yellow fever vaccination. The V and J ends lost 1 base and 8 bases, in that order; junction bases with no gene match: 5. The germline CDR1 and CDR2 sequences are KGHDR and SFDVKD. This CDR3 is 16 amino acids long. TCRdb called the 5' RACE reads again in MiXCR, with one record for every CDR3 protein. The table shows fewer than 650,000 distinct CDR3 sequences, with 21% occurring only once. The sequenced sample was PBMCs, obtained less than 25 days after the first yellow fever vaccination. This receptor was identified in a young man who received the YFV17D yellow fever vaccine. The genes are TRBV24-1 and TRBJ2-1, with 12 nucleotides matching TRBD2. CDR3 DNA: TGTGCCACCAGTGATTTCGGGACTAGCGGGTCGGATGAGCAGTTCTTC. Protein product: CATSDFGTSGSDEQFF.